Below, 5 T cell receptor beta chains from the same sample are listed, as sequenced in a study of cytomegalovirus exposure and HLA in healthy donors. It was with 60 Vbeta and 13 Jbeta primers that the PCR ran. Data came from immunoSEQ multiplex PCR; TCRdb stores just in-frame clones and leaves some out. The table records about 110,000 clones, about 86% of them present only once. Sequencing used PBMCs. Receptor source: a woman aged 30 to 39 in good health and CMV-seronegative.

The CDR3 region has the DNA TGTGCCAGCTCACCCTGGGAAGCGGACAATGAGCAGTTCTTC. Its translation is CASSPWEADNEQFF. This rearrangement joins TRBV18 to TRBJ2-1; D perhaps matches TRBD2 (5 bases). This CDR3 is built from 14 residues. V lost 3 bases to trimming and J lost 5 bases, with 11 bases between them. Germline CDR1 KGHSH, CDR2 LQKENI.

The V and J genes are TRBV2 and TRBJ1-2; 10 bases match TRBD1. The CDR3 sequence is 14 residues long. Germline CDR1 reads SNHLY; CDR2 reads FYNNEI. After removal of 8 bases from V and 8 bases from J, the junction contained 11 bases not matched to a gene. DNA for the CDR3: TGTGCCAGCGGGACAGGGGTCTCTTGGGGAGGCTACACCTTC. This translates into CASGTGVSWGGYTF.

CDR3 in DNA: TGTGCCAGCAGTGGGAGGGGGGGGAGCACTGAAGCTTTCTTT. This gives the protein CASSGRGGSTEAFF. J is TRBJ1-1 and V is TRBV6-1; D is perhaps TRBD1 (6 bases). The V end was cut by 4 bases, the J end by 4 bases, with 13 bases between. CDR3 length: 14 residues. Germline loops: CDR1 MNHNS, CDR2 SASEGT.

DNA for the CDR3: TGTGCCAGCAGCCTCATAGGACTGGGTACCTACGAGCAGTACTTC. It specifies CASSLIGLGTYEQYF. V gene TRBV11-2 combines with J gene TRBJ2-7, with D maybe TRBD2 (5 bases). The germline gives CDR1 SGHAT, CDR2 FQNNGV. Trimming shortened V by 5 bases and J by 2 bases, and 16 bases separated the two germline ends. The CDR3 length is 15 residues. The variable domain in full, with the rest retrieved from reference TRBV11-2 and TRBJ2-7, is EAGVAQSPRYKIIEKRQSVAFWCNPISGHATLYWYQQILGQGPKLLIQFQNNGVVDDSQLPKDRFSAERLKGVDSTLKIQPAKLEDSAVYLCASSLIGLGTYEQYFGPGTRLTVT.

This chain uses TRBV7-6 with TRBJ2-5; 8 bases map to TRBD2. This CDR3 has 17 residues. Germline CDR1 SGHVS, CDR2 FNYEAQ. Trimming at V came to 5 bases and at J to 2 bases, leaving 13 bases not matched to a gene. The CDR3 coding sequence is TGTGCCAGCAGCAAGCTTACGTTGGGACTAGAGCAAGAGACCCAGTACTTC. Translation: CASSKLTLGLEQETQYF.